These T cell receptor beta chains were read from a single sample in a study of cytomegalovirus exposure and HLA in healthy donors. Produced via immunoSEQ multiplex PCR; TCRdb's table is partial and in-frame only. The data show a few hundred thousand clones, around 83% seen once. The sample was PBMCs. These TCRs come from a girl aged 10-17 years in good health and CMV-seronegative. Each CDR3 is given with its conserved first and last residue. Fields, in order: V gene, D gene, clone size, J gene, CDR3 DNA, CDR3 protein. A D gene is named only where the DNA matches it firmly. Some rows have no size entry. The others give once, few or many, or a class for an expanded clone.

v_call: TRBV21-1
d_call: .
clone_size: once
j_call: TRBJ1-1
cdr3_nt: TGTGCCAGTCCCATACGCCACATTCCTGAAGCTTTCTTT
cdr3_aa: CASPIRHIPEAFF

v_call: TRBV7-9
d_call: TRBD2
clone_size: .
j_call: TRBJ2-7
cdr3_nt: TGTGCCAGCAGCCCCACGGCGGGGGATAAGCACGAGCAGTACTTC
cdr3_aa: CASSPTAGDKHEQYF

v_call: TRBV6-1
d_call: TRBD2
clone_size: .
j_call: TRBJ2-1
cdr3_nt: TGTGCCAGCAGTGAGAGAGGGGGACTAGCGGGAGATGAGCAGTTCTTC
cdr3_aa: CASSERGGLAGDEQFF

v_call: TRBV4-1
d_call: TRBD2
clone_size: .
j_call: TRBJ2-5
cdr3_nt: TGCGCCAGCAGCCAAGACATACTAGCGGGACAAGAGACCCAGTACTTC
cdr3_aa: CASSQDILAGQETQYF

v_call: TRBV4-1
d_call: TRBD2
clone_size: .
j_call: TRBJ2-1
cdr3_nt: TGCGCCAGCAGCCAAGTAGACGCGGGAGGGCCTCGGAATGAGCAGTTCTTC
cdr3_aa: CASSQVDAGGPRNEQFF

v_call: TRBV28
d_call: .
clone_size: .
j_call: TRBJ2-3
cdr3_nt: TGTGCCAGCAGACAGGGTAGCACAGATACGCAGTATTTT
cdr3_aa: CASRQGSTDTQYF

v_call: TRBV19
d_call: .
clone_size: .
j_call: TRBJ1-2
cdr3_nt: TGTGCCAGTAGAAGTCGCGGTGACTATGGCTACACCTTC
cdr3_aa: CASRSRGDYGYTF

v_call: TRBV4-3
d_call: .
clone_size: .
j_call: TRBJ1-1
cdr3_nt: TGCGCCAGCAGCCAGACCGCCGGGGGGAACACTGAAGCTTTCTTT
cdr3_aa: CASSQTAGGNTEAFF

v_call: TRBV28
d_call: .
clone_size: .
j_call: TRBJ1-5
cdr3_nt: TGTGGCGCGGCACAGCGGCTTCAGCCCCAGCATTTT
cdr3_aa: CGAAQRLQPQHF

v_call: TRBV4-3
d_call: .
clone_size: few
j_call: TRBJ1-1
cdr3_nt: TGCGCCAGCAGCCAACCAGGGGCAACTGAAGCTTTCTTT
cdr3_aa: CASSQPGATEAFF

v_call: TRBV15
d_call: .
clone_size: .
j_call: TRBJ1-1
cdr3_nt: TGTGCCACCAGGGAGGGCACTGAAGCTTTCTTT
cdr3_aa: CATREGTEAFF

v_call: TRBV6-1
d_call: TRBD1
clone_size: .
j_call: TRBJ1-3
cdr3_nt: TGTGCCAGCACCTACGGGACAGGGAAGGACACCATATATTTT
cdr3_aa: CASTYGTGKDTIYF

v_call: TRBV5-4
d_call: TRBD1
clone_size: .
j_call: TRBJ2-5
cdr3_nt: TGTGCCAGCAGCTTGGAACAGGGGGTACAAGAGACCCAGTACTTC
cdr3_aa: CASSLEQGVQETQYF

v_call: TRBV5-4
d_call: .
clone_size: .
j_call: TRBJ2-2
cdr3_nt: TGTGCCAGCAGCTGGAGGGGAGGCAGGATCAGCTCTAACACCGGGGAGCTGTTTTTT
cdr3_aa: CASSWRGGRISSNTGELFF

v_call: TRBV27
d_call: TRBD1
clone_size: .
j_call: TRBJ2-5
cdr3_nt: TGTGCCAGTACTCGGGACAGGGCGGGTAGTGAGACCCAGTACTTC
cdr3_aa: CASTRDRAGSETQYF

v_call: TRBV7-6
d_call: .
clone_size: .
j_call: TRBJ1-5
cdr3_nt: TGTGCCAGCAGCTTAGACAGAAATCAGCCCCAGCATTTT
cdr3_aa: CASSLDRNQPQHF

v_call: TRBV7-9
d_call: .
clone_size: .
j_call: TRBJ1-3
cdr3_nt: TGTGCCAGCAGCTTAGCTAGAGTCTCTGGAAACACCATATATTTT
cdr3_aa: CASSLARVSGNTIYF

v_call: TRBV10-3
d_call: TRBD1
clone_size: .
j_call: TRBJ2-5
cdr3_nt: TGTGCCATCAGTGAACCGGGACAGACCCAAGAGACCCAGTACTTC
cdr3_aa: CAISEPGQTQETQYF

v_call: TRBV7-6
d_call: .
clone_size: .
j_call: TRBJ2-1
cdr3_nt: TGTGCCAGCAGCCAGGGTACAGAGGGGGTCAATGAGCAGTTCTTC
cdr3_aa: CASSQGTEGVNEQFF

v_call: TRBV7-6
d_call: TRBD1
clone_size: .
j_call: TRBJ1-4
cdr3_nt: TGTGCCAGCAGCGACGGACAGGGCTACGGAGAAAAACTGTTTTTT
cdr3_aa: CASSDGQGYGEKLFF

v_call: TRBV2
d_call: .
clone_size: .
j_call: TRBJ2-1
cdr3_nt: TGTGCCAGCAGTGAAAATAGAGGGTTATGGGAGCAGTTCTTC
cdr3_aa: CASSENRGLWEQFF

v_call: TRBV5-1
d_call: TRBD2
clone_size: .
j_call: TRBJ2-5
cdr3_nt: TGCGCCAGCAGCTTGCGGACTAGCGGGAGGGCCCTGGAGACCCAGTACTTC
cdr3_aa: CASSLRTSGRALETQYF

v_call: TRBV7-3
d_call: .
clone_size: .
j_call: TRBJ2-7
cdr3_nt: TGTGCCAGCAGCCTAACCGCCATCCGGGGGTCCCACGAGCAGTACTTC
cdr3_aa: CASSLTAIRGSHEQYF

v_call: TRBV5-4
d_call: TRBD2
clone_size: .
j_call: TRBJ2-3
cdr3_nt: TGTGCCAGCAGCTTGAAACGGGGGGGCCAGGATACGCAGTATTTT
cdr3_aa: CASSLKRGGQDTQYF

v_call: TRBV27
d_call: .
clone_size: .
j_call: TRBJ2-7
cdr3_nt: TGTGCCAGCAGTTTAATAGGGGGCTACGAGCAGTACTTC
cdr3_aa: CASSLIGGYEQYF

v_call: TRBV30
d_call: TRBD1
clone_size: .
j_call: TRBJ1-5
cdr3_nt: TGTGCCTGGAGTCCAGGGGGTAATCAGCCCCAGCATTTT
cdr3_aa: CAWSPGGNQPQHF

v_call: TRBV29-1
d_call: TRBD1
clone_size: .
j_call: TRBJ2-1
cdr3_nt: TGCAGCGATCGACAGGGAAACAATGAGCAGTTCTTC
cdr3_aa: CSDRQGNNEQFF

v_call: TRBV27
d_call: .
clone_size: .
j_call: TRBJ2-1
cdr3_nt: TGTGCCAGCAGTTCTCCCTTGGGAGGGGGCAATGAGCAGTTCTTC
cdr3_aa: CASSSPLGGGNEQFF

v_call: TRBV30
d_call: TRBD1
clone_size: .
j_call: TRBJ2-3
cdr3_nt: TGTGCCTGGTCTCAGGTGGACAGGGACACAGATACGCAGTATTTT
cdr3_aa: CAWSQVDRDTDTQYF

v_call: TRBV10-2
d_call: TRBD2
clone_size: .
j_call: TRBJ2-4
cdr3_nt: TGCGCCAGCAGTGAGTCTCCGCTAGCGGGAGGCCCTACAAAAAACATTCAGTACTTC
cdr3_aa: CASSESPLAGGPTKNIQYF

v_call: TRBV28
d_call: TRBD1
clone_size: .
j_call: TRBJ1-1
cdr3_nt: TGTGCCAGCAGTTCAGGGGGACGCACTGAAGCTTTCTTT
cdr3_aa: CASSSGGRTEAFF

v_call: TRBV30
d_call: .
clone_size: .
j_call: TRBJ2-7
cdr3_nt: TGTGCCTGGAGTCTTCCTACAGGATTACGTGGGCAGTACTTC
cdr3_aa: CAWSLPTGLRGQYF

v_call: TRBV7-9
d_call: TRBD1
clone_size: .
j_call: TRBJ2-6
cdr3_nt: TGTGCCAGCAGCTTAATTCAGGGGGTACCCTCTGGGGGGGCCAACGTCCTGACTTTC
cdr3_aa: CASSLIQGVPSGGANVLTF

v_call: TRBV2
d_call: .
clone_size: .
j_call: TRBJ1-5
cdr3_nt: TGTGCCAGCAGTGGGGGCAGCCCGAATCAGCCCCAGCATTTT
cdr3_aa: CASSGGSPNQPQHF

v_call: TRBV19
d_call: .
clone_size: .
j_call: TRBJ1-1
cdr3_nt: TGTGCCAGTAGTATGAGGACAGTCTTGCGGACTGAAGCTTTCTTT
cdr3_aa: CASSMRTVLRTEAFF

v_call: TRBV2
d_call: TRBD2
clone_size: once
j_call: TRBJ2-7
cdr3_nt: TGTGCCAGGCGGACTAGCGGAGAAAGAAGGTGGTACTTC
cdr3_aa: CARRTSGERRWYF

v_call: TRBV28
d_call: .
clone_size: .
j_call: TRBJ2-1
cdr3_nt: TGTGCCAGCAGTCCAATTAGCCTTAGCTCCTACAATGAGCAGTTCTTC
cdr3_aa: CASSPISLSSYNEQFF

v_call: TRBV5-4
d_call: .
clone_size: .
j_call: TRBJ1-1
cdr3_nt: TGTGCCAGCAGCGTTTTAGGAGGCACTGAAGCTTTCTTT
cdr3_aa: CASSVLGGTEAFF

v_call: TRBV9
d_call: .
clone_size: .
j_call: TRBJ2-1
cdr3_nt: TGTGCCAGCAGCGTAGCTGCGGGGTTCTCCTACAATGAGCAGTTCTTC
cdr3_aa: CASSVAAGFSYNEQFF

v_call: TRBV7-6
d_call: .
clone_size: .
j_call: TRBJ1-5
cdr3_nt: TGTGCCAGCAGCTTAGTCTCAGGGTCAAATCAGCCCCAGCATTTT
cdr3_aa: CASSLVSGSNQPQHF

v_call: TRBV15
d_call: .
clone_size: .
j_call: TRBJ1-4
cdr3_nt: TGTGCCACCAGCAGAGATCAGGGAGGGGAAAAACTGTTTTTT
cdr3_aa: CATSRDQGGEKLFF

v_call: TRBV18
d_call: TRBD1
clone_size: .
j_call: TRBJ2-7
cdr3_nt: TGTGCCAGCTCACGGCAGTCCGGGACAGGGATCAACGAGCAGTACTTC
cdr3_aa: CASSRQSGTGINEQYF

v_call: TRBV7-9
d_call: TRBD1
clone_size: .
j_call: TRBJ1-4
cdr3_nt: TGTGCCAGCAGCTTAGGGGGACAGAGCGAAAAACTGTTTTTT
cdr3_aa: CASSLGGQSEKLFF

v_call: TRBV7-9
d_call: TRBD1
clone_size: few
j_call: TRBJ1-1
cdr3_nt: TGTGCCAGCAGCTTAGGTACAGGGGGCGAAGCTTTCTTT
cdr3_aa: CASSLGTGGEAFF

v_call: TRBV5-1
d_call: TRBD2
clone_size: once
j_call: TRBJ2-1
cdr3_nt: TGCGCCAGCAGCCGGGGTGCGGGAGTAAATGAGCAGTTCTTC
cdr3_aa: CASSRGAGVNEQFF

v_call: TRBV28
d_call: .
clone_size: .
j_call: TRBJ2-7
cdr3_nt: TGTGCCAGCAGGATTCCAGGGGTCGCACGAACCTACGAGCAGTACTTC
cdr3_aa: CASRIPGVARTYEQYF

v_call: TRBV28
d_call: TRBD2
clone_size: .
j_call: TRBJ2-7
cdr3_nt: TGTGCCAGCCTATTAGCGGGGGGCGACGAGCAGTACTTC
cdr3_aa: CASLLAGGDEQYF

v_call: TRBV5-1
d_call: .
clone_size: .
j_call: TRBJ2-3
cdr3_nt: TGCGCCAGCAGCGACCTTGCGGCAGATACGCAGTATTTT
cdr3_aa: CASSDLAADTQYF

v_call: TRBV5-1
d_call: TRBD1
clone_size: .
j_call: TRBJ2-1
cdr3_nt: TGCGCCAGCAGCTGGGTCGGAGGGACAGGGGGCTACAATGAGCAGTTCTTC
cdr3_aa: CASSWVGGTGGYNEQFF

v_call: TRBV30
d_call: .
clone_size: .
j_call: TRBJ2-2
cdr3_nt: TGTGCCTGGATAGACCCAGCGGTTTCTGGGTCCGGGGAGCTGTTTTTT
cdr3_aa: CAWIDPAVSGSGELFF

v_call: TRBV7-2
d_call: .
clone_size: .
j_call: TRBJ2-5
cdr3_nt: TGTGCCAGCAGCTTAACAGGGCCTGGAGAGACCCAGTACTTC
cdr3_aa: CASSLTGPGETQYF

v_call: TRBV4-3
d_call: .
clone_size: .
j_call: TRBJ1-5
cdr3_nt: TGCGCCAGCAGCCAGAGGCAGGACTTTCAGCCCCAGCATTTT
cdr3_aa: CASSQRQDFQPQHF

v_call: TRBV2
d_call: .
clone_size: once
j_call: TRBJ1-4
cdr3_nt: TGTGCCACCTGCAGGGACTCGGTCGCAACTAATGAAAAACTGTTTTTT
cdr3_aa: CATCRDSVATNEKLFF

v_call: TRBV11-2
d_call: TRBD1
clone_size: .
j_call: TRBJ2-7
cdr3_nt: TGTGCCAGCAGCTTAGAACAGGGGACCTACGAGCAGTACTTC
cdr3_aa: CASSLEQGTYEQYF

v_call: TRBV5-1
d_call: .
clone_size: .
j_call: TRBJ2-2
cdr3_nt: TGCGCCAGCAGCTGGGGACAGAACACCGGGGAGCTGTTTTTT
cdr3_aa: CASSWGQNTGELFF

v_call: TRBV29-1
d_call: TRBD2
clone_size: once
j_call: TRBJ2-1
cdr3_nt: TGCAGCGTTCTTGGGGCTAGCGGGACCCACAATGAGCAGTTCTTC
cdr3_aa: CSVLGASGTHNEQFF

v_call: TRBV5-4
d_call: .
clone_size: once
j_call: TRBJ1-2
cdr3_nt: TGTGCCAGCAGCTTGGTGGACAGAAACTATGGCTACACCTTC
cdr3_aa: CASSLVDRNYGYTF

v_call: TRBV11-2
d_call: .
clone_size: .
j_call: TRBJ2-1
cdr3_nt: TGTGCCAGCAGCTTAGATCCGGGATATATCTATGAGCAGTTCTTC
cdr3_aa: CASSLDPGYIYEQFF

v_call: TRBV7-2
d_call: TRBD1
clone_size: once
j_call: TRBJ1-1
cdr3_nt: TGTGCCAGCAGCTTAGCAGGGACAGGGGCTGAAGCTTTCTTT
cdr3_aa: CASSLAGTGAEAFF